The 22 T cell receptor beta chains listed next were all sequenced from one sample in a study of blood T cells in healthy people across ages. Primed by a sample-barcoded 5' primer and a J-beta primer mix, a second PCR proceeded for 7 to 11 cycles. TCRdb re-called the 5' RACE reads through MiXCR, storing one row per CDR3 protein. The top ten clones hold roughly 2% of a sample with over 1.5 million distinct CDR3 sequences, about 50% of them seen once. Sequences were obtained from blood. The receptors were sampled from a woman aged 40 to 50 in good health.

This chain connects TRBV7-2 to TRBJ1-6; D is undetermined. Per germline, CDR1 SGHTA and CDR2 FQGNSA. The CDR3 runs 17 residues. V gave up 8 bases and J gave up 0 bases, with 17 bases separating them. The CDR3 is CASLYDHASSYNSPLHF. CDR3 in DNA: TGTGCCAGCTTGTATGATCATGCGAGCTCCTATAATTCACCCCTCCACTTT. Based on the CDR3 plus reference TRBV7-2 and TRBJ1-6, the full variable domain is GAGVSQSPSNKVTEKGKDVELRCDPISGHTALYWYRQSLGQGLEFLIYFQGNSAPDKSGLPSDRFSAERTGGSVSTLTIQRTQQEDSAVYLCASLYDHASSYNSPLHFGNGTRLTVT.

A single count supports this clonotype. This chain uses TRBV5-1 with TRBJ2-4, with D unclear. Near its end, the DNA agrees better with TRBJ2-7, so the J call may be wrong. The CDR3 runs to 14 residues. Germline CDR1 SGHRS, CDR2 YFSETQ. The CDR3 loop is CASSPGYGSYEQYF. Here the CDR3 DNA reads TGCGCCAGCAGCCCGGGCTACGGATCCTACGAGCAGTACTTC.

The rearrangement joins TRBV12-3 or TRBV12-4 to TRBJ2-1; D unresolved. The V end was cut by 7 bases, the J end by 9 bases, with 19 bases between. This CDR3 is 14 amino acids long. Written as DNA, the CDR3 is TGTGCCAGCATCTTAGAACCGTTCGGTGGTGAGCAGTTCTTC. It codes for CASILEPFGGEQFF.

The rearrangement uses TRBV7-2 and TRBJ2-1; 7 bases are shared with TRBD2. This CDR3 comprises 15 residues. Germline loops: CDR1 SGHTA, CDR2 FQGNSA. V dropped 3 bases and J dropped 10; count of bases not matched to a gene: 12. CDR3 in amino acids: CASSFTSEPAVEQFF. The DNA of the CDR3 is TGTGCCAGCAGCTTTACTAGCGAACCGGCCGTCGAGCAGTTCTTC.

This clonotype was counted a single time. The chain couples TRBV7-2 to TRBJ2-1, with TRBD1 identical over 7 bases. J was trimmed by 0 bases and V by 0 bases; bases with no gene match: 11. Germline values: CDR1 SGHTA, CDR2 FQGNSA. CDR3 size: 19 residues. The CDR3 DNA is TGTGCCAGCAGCTTAGCCAGAAGACAGGGACCGAGCTCCTACAATGAGCAGTTCTTC. Its translation: CASSLARRQGPSSYNEQFF.

The chain has TRBV7-8 and TRBJ2-7, with a possible D match to TRBD1 (6 bases). V shed 5 bases and J shed 0 bases, with 14 bases lying between them. Germline-derived CDR1 and CDR2 are SGHVS and FQNEAQ. The CDR3 has 15 residues. CDR3 amino acids: CASSPDRPSSYEQYF. The CDR3 nucleotides read TGTGCCAGCAGCCCCGACAGGCCCTCCTCCTACGAGCAGTACTTC.

The chain has TRBV7-9 and TRBJ1-4; 7 bases align to TRBD1. This CDR3 has 15 residues. V was clipped by 8 bases and J by 3 bases; unmatched bases: 9. Per the germline V gene, CDR1 is SEHNR and CDR2 is FQNEAQ (reference sequence). The CDR3 here is CASLHPGQSNEKLFF. CDR3 coding DNA: TGTGCCAGCCTGCACCCGGGACAGTCTAATGAAAAACTGTTTTTT.

The V gene is TRBV11-3, the J gene TRBJ2-3; D not resolved. Trimming stripped 5 bases from V and 2 bases from J, with 14 bases between. CDR1 SGHNT and CDR2 YENEEA come from the germline V gene. This CDR3 is built from 15 residues. The CDR3 sequence is CASSPGEADTDTQYF. CDR3 nucleotides: TGTGCCAGCAGCCCGGGTGAGGCCGACACAGATACGCAGTATTTT.

V is TRBV5-1 and J is TRBJ2-1, with D unclear. The tail of the sequence fits TRBJ2-7 better, so the J call may be wrong. Per germline, CDR1 SGHRS and CDR2 YFSETQ. This CDR3 is built from 15 residues. CDR3 sequence reads: CASSWASQSYNEQYF. CDR3 nucleotide sequence: TGCGCCAGCAGTTGGGCGTCCCAGAGTTACAATGAGCAGTACTTC.

J is TRBJ2-1 and V is TRBV20-1; the match to TRBD2 covers 10 bases. The V segment lost 1 base and the J segment 4 bases; nucleotides outside the gene matches: 7. CDR3 length equals 16 residues. Germline CDR1 is DFQATT and CDR2 is SNEGSKA (reference sequence). This CDR3 is CSARVNSGGYYNEQFF. CDR3 in DNA: TGCAGTGCTAGAGTGAATAGCGGGGGGTATTACAATGAGCAGTTCTTC.

The CDR3 nucleotides are TGTGCCAGCAGCCGACTAGGTCTTGGACCGGGACTAGCGGGGGCCGCTAGCACAGATACGCAGTATTTT. Protein: CASSRLGLGPGLAGAASTDTQYF. The V gene is TRBV11-2, the J gene TRBJ2-3; 14 bases are a match to TRBD2. Looked up from germline, CDR1 is SGHAT and CDR2 is FQNNGV. Trimming cost V 5 bases and J 0 bases; bases outside gene matches: 22. This CDR3 is built from 23 residues.

This clonotype was seen just once. This chain joins TRBV25-1 and TRBJ1-4, with D perhaps matching TRBD1 (5 bases). V lost 2 bases, J lost 7 bases, and 14 bases lay in between. In germline, CDR1 is MGHDK, CDR2 SYGVNS. This CDR3 has 15 residues. The CDR3 reads CASSEPGRGSEKLFF. CDR3 in DNA: TGTGCCAGCAGTGAACCCGGTAGGGGTAGTGAAAAACTGTTTTTT.

CDR3 DNA sequence: TGTGCCAGCAGCTTAGTCCGCGGGGGGGCGGGGGAGACCCAGTACTTC. It codes for CASSLVRGGAGETQYF. The V and J genes are TRBV7-2 and TRBJ2-5; TRBD2 matches at 9 bases. CDR3 size: 16 residues. V lost 1 base and J lost 5; bases outside the gene matches: 8. Germline CDR1 SGHTA, CDR2 FQGNSA.

The V and J genes are TRBV7-2 and TRBJ2-3; TRBD2 matches at 9 bases. Germline CDR1 and CDR2: SGHTA and FQGNSA. The CDR3 runs 16 residues. V gave up 3 bases and J gave up 2 bases; unmatched junction bases: 6. CDR3 coding DNA: TGTGCCAGCAGCTTGACCGGGACTAGCCCCACAGATACGCAGTATTTT. Translated, it gives CASSLTGTSPTDTQYF.

This clonotype showed up just a few times. The chain uses TRBV12-3 or TRBV12-4 and TRBJ2-1; 8 nucleotides agree with TRBD2. V trimming: 1 base; J trimming: 8 bases; junction bases outside the gene matches: 7. The CDR3 contains 15 residues. CDR3 bases: TGTGCCAGCAGTTTAGGGACTAGCCGTTTTGATGAGCAGTTCTTC. It encodes CASSLGTSRFDEQFF.

V is TRBV7-9 and J is TRBJ2-1; TRBD2 matches 7 bases. The CDR3 sequence is 15 residues long. Germline V CDR1 and CDR2: SEHNR, FQNEAQ (reference sequence). V lost 5 bases to trimming and J lost 5 bases; unmatched junction nucleotides: 9. The CDR3 sequence: CASSHSGRGNNEQFF. The CDR3 coding sequence is TGTGCCAGCAGCCATAGCGGGCGGGGAAACAATGAGCAGTTCTTC.

The chain uses TRBV6-4 and TRBJ2-3; TRBD2 aligns across 10 bases. The CDR3 has 16 amino acids. The germline V gene encodes CDR1 MRHNA and CDR2 SNTAGT. Germline trimming cut 10 bases from V and 1 base from J; bases unmatched to any gene: 11. The CDR3 DNA is TGTGCCACCAACCCAACCGGGACTAGCGGCACAGATACGCAGTATTTT. Amino acid sequence: CATNPTGTSGTDTQYF.

This clonotype was found a few times. This chain connects TRBV28 to TRBJ2-1, with D unresolved. In germline, CDR1 is MDHEN, CDR2 SYDVKM. CDR3 length: 13 amino acids. Trimming pared 3 bases from V and 6 bases from J, leaving 9 bases between. The CDR3: CASSFRVVNEQFF. Here the CDR3 DNA reads TGTGCCAGCAGTTTCCGGGTCGTCAATGAGCAGTTCTTC. Variable domain in full (rest from reference TRBV28 and TRBJ2-1): DVKVTQSSRYLVKRTGEKVFLECVQDMDHENMFWYRQDPGLGLRLIYFSYDVKMKEKGDIPEGYSVSREKKERFSLILESASTNQTSMYLCASSFRVVNEQFFGPGTRLTVL.

This chain links TRBV7-2 with TRBJ1-4; D may be TRBD1 (5 bases). The V gene lost 5 bases and the J gene lost 5 bases, with 18 bases spanning the gap. The length of the CDR3 is 16 residues. Germline-derived CDR1 and CDR2 are SGHTA and FQGNSA. This CDR3 reads CASSPQGSASNEKLFF. The CDR3 region has the DNA TGTGCCAGCAGCCCTCAGGGATCCGCTTCCAATGAAAAACTGTTTTTT. The variable domain in full, with the rest retrieved from reference TRBV7-2 and TRBJ1-4, is GAGVSQSPSNKVTEKGKDVELRCDPISGHTALYWYRQSLGQGLEFLIYFQGNSAPDKSGLPSDRFSAERTGGSVSTLTIQRTQQEDSAVYLCASSPQGSASNEKLFFGSGTQLSVL.

The chain joins TRBV6-5 to TRBJ2-7, with TRBD1 identical over 9 bases. The CDR3 covers 17 residues. Germline V lookup: CDR1 MNHEY, CDR2 SVGAGI. Trimming at V came to 2 bases and at J to 4 bases, leaving 12 bases not matched to a gene. The CDR3 is CASSYGSSGQGGYEQYF. Here the CDR3 DNA reads TGTGCCAGCAGTTACGGGTCGTCGGGACAGGGTGGTTACGAGCAGTACTTC.

This clonotype showed up just a few times. The chain recombines TRBV5-1 with TRBJ2-3; the D gene is possibly TRBD2 (6 bases). With 4 bases removed from V and 2 bases from J, the gap between germline ends came to 11 bases. The CDR3 consists of 14 residues. Germline CDR1 and CDR2: SGHRS and YFSETQ. The CDR3 nucleotides are TGCGCCAGCAGCCCGGGAGCTCACACAGATACGCAGTATTTT. Translating gives CASSPGAHTDTQYF.

The chain combines TRBV3-1 with TRBJ1-6; 10 bases fit TRBD1. Germline V gene sequence: CDR1 LGHDT, CDR2 YNNKEL (reference sequence). The CDR3 spans 17 residues. V trimming: 6 bases; J trimming: 8 bases; junction bases outside the gene matches: 13. This CDR3 reads CASSLYHSGTGDSPLHF. As DNA, the CDR3 is TGTGCCAGCAGTCTCTATCACTCTGGGACAGGGGATTCACCCCTCCACTTT.